The following is a TCR beta chain sequence with its context. This sample is drawn from a study of blood T cell repertoires in COVID-19. On the study more broadly: Some COVID-19 samples were acute and others convalescent; all came from the United States, Italy and Spain.

Everyone who took part was about 18 to 90 years old, and they came from roughly 25 US areas. The study counted Cohort 3 donors as recovered given two negative PCRs, clearance, or symptom resolution. Clones were sequenced by immunoSEQ multiplex PCR, and TCRdb holds only the in-frame ones, with some missing. The sample records 150,000 to 200,000 clones, more than 85% being singletons. This CDR3 is built from 13 residues. Per germline, CDR1 MNHNY and CDR2 SVGAGI (reference sequence). The V gene lost 8 bases and the J gene lost 8 bases, with 18 bases spanning the gap. J is TRBJ1-2 and V is TRBV6-6; possibly TRBD1 for D (5 bases). Sequenced input: PBMCs or T cells enriched from blood (not recorded which). The receptor was derived from a woman aged 45 to 65 who had recovered from COVID-19. CDR3 DNA sequence: TGTGCCAGCCTCGTAGGGCAGGGAGGGGGCTACACCTTC. Amino acids: CASLVGQGGGYTF.